This TCR beta chain is drawn from a study of T cell repertoires in cytomegalovirus infection. Study-level information: In public TCR beta signatures, there were indications of both CMV infection and matching HLA type. Study-level findings and limits: CMV carriers with the relevant HLA were identified by cumulative public TCR beta family frequency.

Germline V lookup: CDR1 MNHEY, CDR2 SMNVEV (reference sequence). J gave up 4 bases and V 6 bases, and 13 bases lay outside the gene matches. The CDR3 has 16 amino acids. This clonotype was recorded many times. The target antigen is unknown. A single record per CDR3 protein comes from TCRdb applying MiXCR to the reads. The repertoire includes 700,000 to 950,000 distinct CDR3 sequences, approximately 29% of them detected once, and under 15% sits in the top ten. The chain recombines TRBV27 with TRBJ1-1; 8 nucleotides line up with TRBD1. The clonotype comes from a human donor in good health (CMV status not recorded). Some clones in this sample may be carry-over from other donors' samples. Sequencing used cultured CD8+ T cells from PBMCs, obtained from culture after CMV antigen stimulation. CDR3 nucleotide sequence: TGTGCCAGCAGGCGACAGGGGTCGACAAGGGGCACTGAAGCTTTCTTT. Translated: CASRRQGSTRGTEAFF.